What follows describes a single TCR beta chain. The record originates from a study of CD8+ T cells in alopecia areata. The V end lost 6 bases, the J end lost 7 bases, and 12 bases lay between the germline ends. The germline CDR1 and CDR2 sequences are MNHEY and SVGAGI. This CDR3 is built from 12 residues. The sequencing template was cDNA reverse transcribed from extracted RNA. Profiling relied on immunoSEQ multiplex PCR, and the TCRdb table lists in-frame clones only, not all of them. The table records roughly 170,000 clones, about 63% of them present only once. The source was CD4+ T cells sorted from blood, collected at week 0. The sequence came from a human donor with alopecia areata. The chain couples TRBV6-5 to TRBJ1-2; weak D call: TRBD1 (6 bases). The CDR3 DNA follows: TGTGCCAGCAGAGGGGACACAAGTGGCTACACCTTC. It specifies CASRGDTSGYTF.